These 24 T cell receptor beta chains share one sample of origin, sequenced in a study of technical replicates of blood from a handful of donors. Assay: immunoSEQ multiplex PCR; the TCRdb copy retains only in-frame clones and omits some. The sample consists of about 74,000 clones, nearly 97% of them appearing once. Sequencing input: T cells isolated from PBMCs. The receptor set was obtained from a human donor in good health.

The DNA for the CDR3 is TGTGCCACAGCCAGGGGCTACGAGCAGTACTTC. Amino acid sequence: CATARGYEQYF. The chain is built from TRBV27 and TRBJ2-7, with D possibly TRBD1 on 6 matching bases. Looked up from germline, CDR1 is MNHEY and CDR2 is SMNVEV (reference sequence). The length of the CDR3 is 11 residues. The ends were cut back, 10 bases at V and 3 bases at J, with 10 bases in the middle.

The CDR3 sequence: CASSLTREGGTDTQYF. The CDR3 DNA reads as TGTGCCAGCAGCCTAACCCGGGAGGGCGGTACAGATACGCAGTATTTT. This rearrangement joins TRBV7-2 to TRBJ2-3; 8 positions agree with TRBD2. The CDR3 sequence is 16 residues long. Unmatched junction bases numbered 10, after V lost 5 bases and J lost 3 bases. Per the germline V gene, CDR1 is SGHTA and CDR2 is FQGNSA.

This clone has a single count. The chain combines TRBV29-1 with TRBJ2-7; D not certain. The CDR3 is 12 amino acids. The V gene's germline CDR1 is SQVTM and CDR2 ANQGSEA. With 0 bases removed from V and 2 bases from J, the gap between germline ends came to 5 bases. The DNA for the CDR3 is TGCAGCGTTGAAGATACAGCCTACGAGCAGTACTTC. Amino acids: CSVEDTAYEQYF.

J is TRBJ2-7 and V is TRBV13, with TRBD1 as a possible D gene (5 bases). CDR3 length: 14 residues. Germline-derived CDR1 and CDR2 are PRHDT and FYEKMQ (reference sequence). Trimming removed 3 bases at V and 6 bases at J, with 15 bases between. The CDR3 here is CASSFQGTWREQYF. Written as DNA, the CDR3 is TGTGCCAGCAGCTTTCAGGGCACCTGGCGCGAGCAGTACTTC. Full variable domain (remainder filled in from reference TRBV13 and TRBJ2-7): AAGVIQSPRHLIKEKRETATLKCYPIPRHDTVYWYQQGPGQDPQFLISFYEKMQSDKGSIPDRFSAQQFSDYHSELNMSSLELGDSALYFCASSFQGTWREQYFGPGTRLTVT.

The V gene is TRBV6-6, the J gene TRBJ1-1; tentatively, D is TRBD1 (5 bases). This CDR3 region has 14 residues. CDR1 and CDR2 (germline): MNHNY, SVGAGI (reference sequence). The ends were cut back, 5 bases at V and 7 bases at J, with 17 bases in the middle. The CDR3 sequence: CASSTWKRGSEAFF. CDR3 nucleotides: TGTGCCAGCAGTACTTGGAAGCGGGGCAGTGAAGCTTTCTTT.

The genes are TRBV27 and TRBJ1-2, with D hard to call. The V gene lost 5 bases and the J gene lost 1 base, with 11 bases spanning the gap. Germline assignment: CDR1 MNHEY and CDR2 SMNVEV (reference sequence). This CDR3 is built from 14 residues. CDR3 region: CASSPGRLNYGYTF. In DNA form, the CDR3 reads TGTGCCAGCAGTCCAGGCCGGCTTAACTATGGCTACACCTTC.

This clone was seen once. The chain is built from TRBV2 and TRBJ1-3, with 11 bases aligning to TRBD1. V lost 4 bases and J lost 3; bases outside the gene matches: 5. The V gene's germline CDR1 is SNHLY and CDR2 FYNNEI. The CDR3 extends over 16 amino acids. CDR3 in amino acids: CASSAGTGGYGNTIYF. In nucleotides, the CDR3 is TGTGCCAGCAGTGCCGGGACAGGGGGATATGGAAACACCATATATTTT.

The gene calls are TRBV6-1 and TRBJ2-7; D unclear. Germline assignment: CDR1 MNHNS and CDR2 SASEGT. The CDR3 covers 14 residues. Trimming stripped 7 bases from V and 6 bases from J, with 19 bases between. The CDR3 coding sequence is TGTGCCAGCACACCTGCGGCAGTTTTCAGCGAGCAGTACTTC. This codes for CASTPAAVFSEQYF.

The chain employs TRBV4-3 and TRBJ2-2; 10 bases are shared with TRBD2. Germline CDR1 reads LGHNA; CDR2 reads YSLEER. The ends lost 0 bases at V and 6 bases at J; junction bases unmatched: 16. The CDR3 consists of 20 residues. Written as DNA, the CDR3 is TGCGCCAGCAGCCAAGATAGGGCGGGGGCGCTAGCGGGAGTAGCCGGGGAGCTGTTTTTT. Translated: CASSQDRAGALAGVAGELFF.

The chain employs TRBV4-2 and TRBJ2-5; D is perhaps TRBD1 (6 bases). Germline assignment: CDR1 LGHNA and CDR2 YNFKEQ. V was clipped by 0 bases and J by 2 bases, with 22 bases between them. The CDR3 runs to 19 residues. CDR3 DNA sequence: TGTGCCAGCAGCCAAGAGACAGGATTACTAAGATTGGCGCAAGAGACCCAGTACTTC. Its protein product is CASSQETGLLRLAQETQYF.

The table lists this clone with a count of one. V gene TRBV4-2 combines with J gene TRBJ2-7; D call uncertain. The length of the CDR3 is 13 residues. Trimming stripped 3 bases from V and 4 bases from J, with 10 bases between. Germline lookup yields CDR1 LGHNA and CDR2 YNFKEQ. The CDR3 loop reads CASSHDTKYEQYF. The CDR3 bases are TGTGCCAGCAGCCACGACACAAAGTACGAGCAGTACTTC.

This clone was seen only once. The CDR3, as DNA: TGTGCCAGCAGCTTTAGCGGGAGGGACACAGATACGCAGTATTTT. Protein: CASSFSGRDTDTQYF. The chain has TRBV9 and TRBJ2-3; 11 bases map to TRBD2. CDR1 is SGDLS and CDR2 is YYNGEE in the germline V gene. The trim removed 4 bases at V and 2 bases at J, leaving 3 bases unmatched. The CDR3 length is 15 residues.

The chain couples TRBV7-3 to TRBJ2-2, with 8 bases that match TRBD2. Trimming took 1 base from V and 3 from J; bases not matched to a gene: 4. The germline gives CDR1 SGHTA, CDR2 FQGTGA. This CDR3 has 16 amino acids. The CDR3 nucleotides read TGTGCCAGCAGCTTAAGGGCGGGAGGCGACACCGGGGAGCTGTTTTTT. This codes for CASSLRAGGDTGELFF. Full variable domain (outside the CDR3, taken from reference TRBV7-3 and TRBJ2-2): GAGVSQTPSNKVTEKGKYVELRCDPISGHTALYWYRQSLGQGPEFLIYFQGTGAADDSGLPNDRFFAVRPEGSVSTLKIQRTERGDSAVYLCASSLRAGGDTGELFFGEGSRLTVL.

The chain employs TRBV30 and TRBJ2-3; TRBD1 might be the D (5 bases). CDR1 and CDR2 from the germline V gene are GTSNPN and SVGIG (reference sequence). Trimming removed 5 bases from V and 0 bases from J, with 12 bases in between. The CDR3 is 14 residues long. The CDR3 nucleotides are TGTGCCTGGTCCCAGGGTTATAGCACAGATACGCAGTATTTT. Translating gives CAWSQGYSTDTQYF.

This chain uses TRBV7-9 with TRBJ2-6; no clear D. Germline-derived CDR1 and CDR2 are SEHNR and FQNEAQ (reference sequence). The CDR3 extends over 18 amino acids. Trimming cost V 7 bases and J 0 bases, with 19 bases left between them. CDR3 DNA sequence: TGTGCCAGCACCAAACTCCGGCCAGGAAGCTCTGGGGCCAACGTCCTGACTTTC. As protein: CASTKLRPGSSGANVLTF.

J is TRBJ2-2 and V is TRBV14, with 8 positions matching TRBD1. This CDR3 has 18 residues. The V and J ends lost 2 bases and 3 bases, in that order; junction bases with no gene match: 11. CDR1 SGHDN and CDR2 FVKESK come from the germline V gene. The CDR3 sequence is CASSQQQGAWIDTGELFF. In nucleotides, the CDR3 is TGTGCCAGCAGCCAACAGCAGGGGGCTTGGATAGACACCGGGGAGCTGTTTTTT.

The V and J genes are TRBV11-3 and TRBJ1-4; D is perhaps TRBD1 (5 bases). V lost 5 bases, J lost 6 bases, and 16 bases lay in between. The CDR3 covers 15 residues. Germline CDR1 reads SGHNT; CDR2 reads YENEEA. CDR3: CASSPRTRAHEKLFF. The CDR3 bases are TGTGCCAGCAGCCCCAGGACACGGGCGCATGAAAAACTGTTTTTT.

The chain joins TRBV9 to TRBJ2-1; 10 bases agree with TRBD2. This CDR3 is built from 15 residues. Germline V CDR1 and CDR2: SGDLS, YYNGEE. The ends lost 3 bases at V and 2 bases at J; junction bases unmatched: 2. CDR3 bases: TGTGCCAGCAGCGCTAGCGGGAGTGCCTACAATGAGCAGTTCTTC. Amino acids: CASSASGSAYNEQFF.

J is TRBJ2-7 and V is TRBV30, with TRBD1 matching over 8 bases. The CDR3 is 15 amino acids. The junction had 7 bases not matched to a gene; V was cut back by 0 bases and J by 3 bases. The V gene's germline CDR1 is GTSNPN and CDR2 SVGIG (reference sequence). The CDR3 bases are TGTGCCTGGAGTGTGGGACAGGTAGGGATCTACGAGCAGTACTTC. It translates to CAWSVGQVGIYEQYF.

The chain employs TRBV27 and TRBJ2-2; D remains unclear. Germline-derived CDR1 and CDR2 are MNHEY and SMNVEV (reference sequence). CDR3 size: 14 residues. V dropped 4 bases and J dropped 3 bases, with 9 bases sitting between them. The CDR3 region has the DNA TGTGCCAGCAGTTATACGGGTTACACCGGGGAGCTGTTTTTT. This sequence encodes CASSYTGYTGELFF.

This clone was detected only once. This chain connects TRBV27 to TRBJ2-7; 7 bases line up with TRBD1. The CDR3 runs 13 residues. V was pared by 2 bases and J by 4 bases, with 2 bases of the junction left unmatched. The germline CDR1 and CDR2 sequences are MNHEY and SMNVEV (reference sequence). CDR3: CASSLGRGYEQYF. The CDR3, as DNA: TGTGCCAGCAGTTTAGGCAGGGGGTACGAGCAGTACTTC.

V and J are TRBV7-6 and TRBJ2-7, with 7 bases identical to TRBD2. After removal of 5 bases from V and 4 bases from J, the junction contained 14 bases not matched to a gene. The germline V gene encodes CDR1 SGHVS and CDR2 FNYEAQ. CDR3 length: 16 amino acids. The CDR3 bases are TGTGCCAGCAGCCCCCTTGGGCGGGAGAGCGAATACGAGCAGTACTTC. Its translation: CASSPLGRESEYEQYF. The whole variable domain, filled in from reference TRBV7-6 and TRBJ2-7, reads GAGVSQSPRYKVTKRGQDVALRCDPISGHVSLYWYRQALGQGPEFLTYFNYEAQQDKSGLPNDRFSAERPEGSISTLTIQRTEQRDSAMYRCASSPLGRESEYEQYFGPGTRLTVT.

This clone was detected only once. The V and J genes are TRBV9 and TRBJ2-7; possible D gene TRBD1, 5 bases. Trimming removed 4 bases from V and 6 bases from J, with 17 bases in between. The CDR3 loop spans 14 amino acids. Germline V gene sequence: CDR1 SGDLS, CDR2 YYNGEE. CDR3 bases: TGTGCCAGCAGCTATAGGGAAGGGGCTTCCGAGCAGTACTTC. The encoded protein is CASSYREGASEQYF.

This chain uses TRBV30 with TRBJ1-5; D gene ambiguous. Germline V gene lookup returns CDR1 GTSNPN and CDR2 SVGIG (reference sequence). This CDR3 is built from 12 residues. The V end was cut by 5 bases, the J end by 4 bases, with 9 bases between. CDR3 sequence reads: CAWGGTNQPQHF. The CDR3 DNA follows: TGTGCCTGGGGAGGAACAAATCAGCCCCAGCATTTT.